These 5 T cell receptor beta chains were all obtained from the same sample, sequenced in a study of T-cell memory formation after mild COVID-19. Via MiXCR, TCRdb re-called the 5' RACE reads, giving one row per CDR3 protein. The top ten clones hold roughly 13% of a sample with around 27,000 distinct CDR3 sequences, less than 7.5% of them seen once. The sequenced sample was PBMCs or a T cell subset sorted from them (not recorded which). These receptors originate from an adult woman who had mild COVID-19 (a few samples of this study predate the infection). Cell type and time point are not known.

The V call is TRBV18, the J call TRBJ2-1, with D maybe TRBD2 (5 bases). Germline V CDR1 and CDR2: KGHSH, LQKENI. The CDR3 covers 12 residues. Trimming shortened V by 3 bases and J by 7 bases, and 7 bases separated the two germline ends. CDR3 coding DNA: TGTGCCAGCTCACCGCAGCGGAATGAGCAGTTCTTC. This codes for CASSPQRNEQFF.

At least ten counts were recorded for this clonotype. This chain links TRBV7-9 with TRBJ2-7; D is tentatively TRBD1 or TRBD2 (6 bases each). The length of the CDR3 is 15 residues. In germline, CDR1 is SEHNR, CDR2 FQNEAQ (reference sequence). Trimming cost V 5 bases and J 3 bases, with 17 bases left between them. CDR3 region: CASSGGPGVLYEQYF. The CDR3 nucleotides read TGTGCCAGCAGCGGGGGGCCGGGCGTCCTCTACGAGCAGTACTTC.

This clonotype was detected ten times or more. V gene TRBV18 combines with J gene TRBJ1-5, with D unresolved. Per germline, CDR1 KGHSH and CDR2 LQKENI. The CDR3 is 13 residues long. Trimming pared 0 bases from V and 4 bases from J, leaving 4 bases between. Here the CDR3 DNA reads TGTGCCAGCTCACCACCGGAAAATCAGCCCCAGCATTTT. Translated: CASSPPENQPQHF.

This clonotype was detected ten times or more. The chain couples TRBV30 to TRBJ1-1, with D unresolved. V was pared by 2 bases and J by 7 bases, with 8 bases between. Germline V gene lookup returns CDR1 GTSNPN and CDR2 SVGIG (reference sequence). This CDR3 spans 11 amino acids. The CDR3 DNA follows: TGTGCCTGGAGTATGCAGTATGAAGCTTTCTTT. It yields the protein CAWSMQYEAFF. Filled out from reference TRBV30 and TRBJ1-1, the complete variable domain reads SQTIHQWPATLVQPVGSPLSLECTVEGTSNPNLYWYRQAAGRGLQLLFYSVGIGQISSEVPQNLSASRPQDRQFILSSKKLLLSDSGFYLCAWSMQYEAFFGQGTRLTVV.

In its sample, this clonotype was seen many times. The chain recombines TRBV2 with TRBJ2-2; no reliable D call. With 4 bases removed from V and 5 bases from J, the gap between germline ends came to 14 bases. Per the germline V gene, CDR1 is SNHLY and CDR2 is FYNNEI. There are 15 residues in the CDR3. The CDR3 loop reads CASSVDGLSTGELFF. The CDR3 DNA reads TGTGCCAGCAGTGTGGATGGGTTGAGTACCGGGGAGCTGTTTTTT. The whole variable domain, filled in from reference TRBV2 and TRBJ2-2, reads EPEVTQTPSHQVTQMGQEVILRCVPISNHLYFYWYRQILGQKVEFLVSFYNNEISEKSEIFDDQFSVERPDGSNFTLKIRSTKLEDSAMYFCASSVDGLSTGELFFGEGSRLTVL.